The present TCR beta chain was sequenced within a study of response to subunit inactivated influenza vaccine. This clonotype was seen at least ten times. The CDR3 loop spans 15 amino acids. Germline V gene lookup returns CDR1 LGHNA and CDR2 YNFKEQ. V lost 0 bases and J 1 base, leaving 8 bases between the germline ends. TCRdb itself ran the RT-PCR reads through MiXCR, one entry per CDR3 protein. The sample yields approximately 530,000 distinct CDR3 sequences, 6% to 9% seen once. Sequenced material: PBMCs from blood, taken less than 30 months after vaccination. The genes are TRBV4-2 and TRBJ2-3; TRBD2 might be the D (6 bases). The clonotype was recovered from a man between 50 and 75 years old who received an inactivated influenza vaccine. The CDR3 loop reads CASSQDGRGTDTQYF. The CDR3 DNA sequence: TGTGCCAGCAGCCAAGACGGGAGAGGCACAGATACGCAGTATTTT.